The rows below give T cell receptor beta chains drawn from one sample of a study of T cell responses to AZD1222 COVID-19 vaccine. Sequencing was performed with immunoSEQ multiplex PCR; in TCRdb, only in-frame clones are kept and a portion is missing. The sample holds 100,000 to 120,000 clones, 80% to 95% seen once. The input for sequencing was peripheral blood, taken 28 days after the second AZD1222 dose. These receptors originate from an adult who received the AZD1222 COVID-19 vaccine. CDR3s include the opening cysteine and the closing phenylalanine or tryptophan. A D gene is named only where the DNA matches it firmly. Clone size, where shown, is once, few, many, or a class for clones that have expanded.

v_gene: TRBV15
d_gene: .
abundance: .
j_gene: TRBJ1-6
CDR3aa: CATSRDILADNSPLHF
CDR3nt: TGTGCCACCAGCAGAGATATTCTGGCAGATAATTCACCCCTCCACTTT

v_gene: TRBV10-3
d_gene: .
abundance: .
j_gene: TRBJ2-1
CDR3aa: CAISESGLDVGEQFF
CDR3nt: TGTGCCATCAGTGAATCAGGACTGGACGTCGGTGAGCAGTTCTTC

v_gene: TRBV7-2
d_gene: TRBD1
abundance: .
j_gene: TRBJ1-4
CDR3aa: CASSLRQGAYEKLFF
CDR3nt: TGTGCCAGCAGCCTGAGACAGGGGGCCTACGAAAAACTGTTTTTT

v_gene: TRBV29-1
d_gene: TRBD1
abundance: .
j_gene: TRBJ1-1
CDR3aa: CSVSAGGAGNTEAFF
CDR3nt: TGCAGCGTTAGTGCAGGGGGCGCGGGAAACACTGAAGCTTTCTTT

v_gene: TRBV11-2
d_gene: .
abundance: .
j_gene: TRBJ2-2
CDR3aa: CASSFTGELFF
CDR3nt: TGTGCCAGCAGCTTCACCGGGGAGCTGTTTTTT

v_gene: TRBV19
d_gene: .
abundance: once
j_gene: TRBJ1-5
CDR3aa: CASSEQGGNQPQHF
CDR3nt: TGTGCCAGTAGTGAACAGGGTGGCAATCAGCCCCAGCATTTT

v_gene: TRBV19
d_gene: TRBD1
abundance: .
j_gene: TRBJ2-4
CDR3aa: CASSIVDRANIQYF
CDR3nt: TGTGCCAGTAGTATAGTGGACAGGGCAAACATTCAGTACTTC

v_gene: TRBV19
d_gene: TRBD1
abundance: .
j_gene: TRBJ2-7
CDR3aa: CATKDRGEITYEQYF
CDR3nt: TGTGCCACCAAGGACAGGGGCGAAATTACCTACGAGCAGTACTTC

v_gene: TRBV2
d_gene: .
abundance: .
j_gene: TRBJ2-1
CDR3aa: CASSVLAAYNEQFF
CDR3nt: TGTGCCAGCAGTGTACTAGCCGCCTACAATGAGCAGTTCTTC

v_gene: TRBV11-2
d_gene: TRBD1
abundance: once
j_gene: TRBJ2-7
CDR3aa: CASSVRADRLSSEQYF
CDR3nt: TGTGCCAGCAGCGTCCGCGCGGACAGGCTAAGTAGCGAGCAGTACTTC

v_gene: TRBV21-1
d_gene: .
abundance: .
j_gene: TRBJ1-5
CDR3aa: CASSKVPGEGQPQHF
CDR3nt: TGTGCCAGCAGCAAAGTGCCAGGGGAAGGTCAGCCCCAGCATTTT